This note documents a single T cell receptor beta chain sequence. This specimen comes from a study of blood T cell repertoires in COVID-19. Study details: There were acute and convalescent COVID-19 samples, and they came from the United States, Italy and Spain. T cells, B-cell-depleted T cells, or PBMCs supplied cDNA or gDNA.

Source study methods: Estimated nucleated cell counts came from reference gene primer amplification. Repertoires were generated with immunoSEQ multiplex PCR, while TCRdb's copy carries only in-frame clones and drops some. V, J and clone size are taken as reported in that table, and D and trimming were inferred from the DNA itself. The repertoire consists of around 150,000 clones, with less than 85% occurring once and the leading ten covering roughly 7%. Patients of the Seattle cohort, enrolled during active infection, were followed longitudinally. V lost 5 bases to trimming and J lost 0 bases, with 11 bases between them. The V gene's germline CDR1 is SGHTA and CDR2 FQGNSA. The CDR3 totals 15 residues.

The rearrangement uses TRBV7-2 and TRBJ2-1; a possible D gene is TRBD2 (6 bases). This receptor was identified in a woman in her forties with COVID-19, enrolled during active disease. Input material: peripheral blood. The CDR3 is CASSAGRSSYNEQFF. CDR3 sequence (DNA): TGTGCCAGCAGCGCGGGGCGGAGCTCCTACAATGAGCAGTTCTTC.